This is a list of T cell receptor beta chains from one sample in a study of cytomegalovirus exposure and HLA in healthy donors. TCRdb's table, derived via immunoSEQ multiplex PCR, lists solely in-frame clones and lacks some. The sample includes some 190,000 clones, 65% to 80% of them seen just once. The sequencing input was PBMCs. The source of these receptors is a man between 25 and 39 years old in good health and CMV-seropositive. Each CDR3 is given with its conserved first and last residue. D genes are given only for firm matches. Only some rows state a clone size, as once, few, many or a class for expanded clones.

clone_size,j_call,d_call,v_call,cdr3_nt,cdr3_aa
-,TRBJ1-5,TRBD1,TRBV28,TGTGCTAGCAGTCCCCCCCCGACAGGGACTGAAGTGTTTTATAGCAATCAGCCCCAGCATTTT,CASSPPPTGTEVFYSNQPQHF
-,TRBJ1-3,-,TRBV7-9,TGTGCCAGCAGCTCCACAGGGATGGGAAACACCATATATTTT,CASSSTGMGNTIYF
-,TRBJ2-3,TRBD2,TRBV11-3,TGTGCCAGCAGCTTAGATAGGACTAGCGCCACGCAGTATTTT,CASSLDRTSATQYF
-,TRBJ1-1,TRBD1,TRBV30,TGTGCCTGGAGTCCCCGGGACAGGGTAAACACTGAAGCTTTCTTT,CAWSPRDRVNTEAFF
-,TRBJ2-2,-,TRBV7-2,TGTGCCAGCACCTCAGAGAACACCGGGGAGCTGTTTTTT,CASTSENTGELFF
-,TRBJ1-5,TRBD1,TRBV27,TGTGCCAGCAGACCGGGACAGGGGCGCAATCAGCCCCAGCATTTT,CASRPGQGRNQPQHF
-,TRBJ1-2,-,TRBV30,TGTGCCTGGAGTAGTATTGGCGGCTACACCTTC,CAWSSIGGYTF
-,TRBJ2-7,TRBD1,TRBV7-2,TGTGCCAGCAGCGCGGACAGGGCTCGAGAGCAGTACTTC,CASSADRAREQYF
-,TRBJ2-7,-,TRBV7-8,TGTGCCAGCACCCGAAGGGGCCAGCGGGTCGCCTACGAGCAGTACTTC,CASTRRGQRVAYEQYF
-,TRBJ1-3,-,TRBV7-6,TGTGCCAGCAGCCCTGGCGGCTCTGGAAACACCATATATTTT,CASSPGGSGNTIYF
-,TRBJ2-7,TRBD1,TRBV11-3,TGTGCCAGCAGCCCCTTAAGGGGACAGAGCTCCTACGAGCAGTACTTC,CASSPLRGQSSYEQYF
-,TRBJ2-5,TRBD1,TRBV30,TGTGCCTGCGGACAGGGGACAGAGACCCAGTACTTC,CACGQGTETQYF
-,TRBJ1-2,TRBD1,TRBV9,TGTGCCAGCAGCCGAGACAGGGCTTACTATGGCTACACCTTC,CASSRDRAYYGYTF
-,TRBJ2-3,-,TRBV27,TGTGCCAGCAGTGCCCTTGGAGGCGAGAGCACAGATACGCAGTATTTT,CASSALGGESTDTQYF
-,TRBJ2-7,TRBD1,TRBV4-3,TGCGCCAGCAGCCTGACAGGGTCCTACGAGCAGTACTTC,CASSLTGSYEQYF
-,TRBJ2-4,TRBD1,TRBV27,TGTGCCAGCAGTTTATCGGAACAGGGGAACATTCAGTACTTC,CASSLSEQGNIQYF
-,TRBJ2-3,-,TRBV5-4,TGTGCCAGCAGCTTCGCCGTATGGAGGAGCACAGATACGCAGTATTTT,CASSFAVWRSTDTQYF
-,TRBJ2-1,TRBD2,TRBV10-3,TGTGCCACGACTAGCGGGAGCTGGAATGAGCAGTTCTTC,CATTSGSWNEQFF
-,TRBJ2-6,-,TRBV9,TGTGCCAGCAACCGGTATGGGGCCGTATACTCTGGGGCCAACGTCCTGACTTTC,CASNRYGAVYSGANVLTF
-,TRBJ2-7,TRBD1,TRBV15,TGTGCCACCAGCAGAGATAGGCTCGGGACAGGCCTCGAGCAGTACTTC,CATSRDRLGTGLEQYF
few,TRBJ2-6,TRBD1,TRBV29-1,TGCAGCGTTGATCTGACAGGGGGCAGGTCTGGGGCCAACGTCCTGACTTTC,CSVDLTGGRSGANVLTF
-,TRBJ2-3,-,TRBV5-1,TGCGCCAGCAGCTTGGACGGACTGGACACAGATACGCAGTATTTT,CASSLDGLDTDTQYF
-,TRBJ1-5,TRBD1,TRBV4-2,TGTGCCAGCAGCCAAGATACGGGACAGGGGAGTCAGCCCCAGCATTTT,CASSQDTGQGSQPQHF
-,TRBJ2-1,TRBD1,TRBV2,TGTGCCAGCAGTGAAGCGGCCGTTTGGACAGGGGAGAGGGGTAGTGAGCAGTTCTTC,CASSEAAVWTGERGSEQFF
-,TRBJ2-6,TRBD1,TRBV18,TGTGCCAGCGGAGGTCCCGGGACAGGGGCTGGGGCCAACGTCCTGACTTTC,CASGGPGTGAGANVLTF
-,TRBJ2-2,TRBD2,TRBV7-3,TGTGCCAGCAGCTTAGGACTAGCGGTTAACACCGGGGAGCTGTTTTTT,CASSLGLAVNTGELFF
-,TRBJ2-1,TRBD2,TRBV2,TGTGCCAGCAGGGGGACTAGCGGGAGAAATGAGCAGTTCTTC,CASRGTSGRNEQFF
-,TRBJ1-1,-,TRBV5-5,TGTGCCAGCAGCTTGTTAGTGAACACTGAAGCTTTCTTT,CASSLLVNTEAFF
-,TRBJ1-5,-,TRBV19,TGTGCCAGTAGTTCCTTTCCCAATCAGCCCCAGCATTTT,CASSSFPNQPQHF
-,TRBJ2-1,-,TRBV18,TGTGCCAGCACGGGACTGGAAGGAGAGCAGTTCTTC,CASTGLEGEQFF
-,TRBJ1-3,-,TRBV6-6,TGTGCCAGCAGTTACACCGGGACTCTGGGAAACACCATATATTTT,CASSYTGTLGNTIYF
-,TRBJ2-2,-,TRBV21-1,TGTGCCAGCAGCAACGACCGGGACAGGGGGGCCGGGGAGCTGTTTTTT,CASSNDRDRGAGELFF
-,TRBJ2-7,TRBD1,TRBV6-5,TGTGCCAGCAGTCCCCGGGACAGCTCCTACGAGCAGTACTTC,CASSPRDSSYEQYF
once,TRBJ2-1,-,TRBV6-6,TGTGCCAGCAGGCTGGCAGTGGATGAGCAGTTCTTC,CASRLAVDEQFF
-,TRBJ2-5,TRBD2,TRBV29-1,TGCAGCGTTGGAGCGGGGGCCAACCAAGAGACCCAGTACTTC,CSVGAGANQETQYF
-,TRBJ2-3,TRBD2,TRBV7-2,TGTGCCAGCAGCTTAAACGGCGGGGGGAGAGATACGCAGTATTTT,CASSLNGGGRDTQYF
-,TRBJ1-1,TRBD1,TRBV5-4,TGTGCCAGCAGCACCCAGGGGGTTGTGAACACTGAAGCTTTCTTT,CASSTQGVVNTEAFF
-,TRBJ1-2,TRBD1,TRBV2,TGTGCCAGCAGGGCGACAGGGGGCGGTAACTATGGCTACACCTTC,CASRATGGGNYGYTF
few,TRBJ1-6,TRBD1,TRBV6-5,TGTGCCAGCAGTTTGTCAGGGGGAAATAATTCACCCCTCCACTTT,CASSLSGGNNSPLHF
-,TRBJ2-3,TRBD2,TRBV12-5,TGTGCTAGTGGTTGGATCACTAGCGGGGGGGCGCCAGATACGCAGTATTTT,CASGWITSGGAPDTQYF
-,TRBJ2-3,-,TRBV5-4,TGTGCCAGCAGCTTGGGGGCAGAAATTACAGATACGCAGTATTTT,CASSLGAEITDTQYF
-,TRBJ2-3,TRBD1,TRBV10-3,TGTGCCATCAGTGGACAGGGGGGAACAGATACGCAGTATTTT,CAISGQGGTDTQYF
-,TRBJ1-1,-,TRBV19,TGTGCCAGTAGTCCTCCCCCTAACCTAAAGAACACTGAAGCTTTCTTT,CASSPPPNLKNTEAFF
-,TRBJ2-3,-,TRBV5-6,TGTGCCAGCAGCTTGGGCGGAGGGTCGTCAGATACGCAGTATTTT,CASSLGGGSSDTQYF
-,TRBJ2-7,TRBD2,TRBV19,TGTGCCAGTAGTTCCCGCACTAGCGGGAGATACGAGCAGTACTTC,CASSSRTSGRYEQYF
-,TRBJ2-7,-,TRBV7-2,TGTGCCAGCAGCCCCCTCGGGGGATCCTACGAGCAGTACTTC,CASSPLGGSYEQYF